What follows is one T cell receptor beta chain and its context. The target antigen is unknown. The repertoire was sequenced with immunoSEQ multiplex PCR; TCRdb's copy has only in-frame clones and lacks some. The data show over 65,000 clones, about nine tenths seen once. This entry belongs to a study of T cell responses to AZD1222 COVID-19 vaccine. Findings and limits, study-wide: White British ancestry dominated among donors, who included more females, and clonal diversity was possibly underestimated. Close to half of spike-specific TCRs reportedly recognize unmutated variant regions. In all cases, repertoires were sampled only after the peak T cell response.

The germline CDR1 and CDR2 sequences are MNHEY and SMNVEV (reference sequence). The CDR3 length is 16 residues. Losses at the gene ends were 0 bases for V and 5 bases for J; bases not matched to a gene: 4. The gene calls are TRBV27 and TRBJ2-4, with TRBD1 matching over 10 bases. The sample in question was peripheral blood, obtained 28 days after the second AZD1222 dose. This sequence was found in an adult who received the AZD1222 COVID-19 vaccine. The CDR3 nucleotides read TGTGCCAGCAGTTTATCCCCCGGGACAGGGGAAAACATTCAGTACTTC. Translated: CASSLSPGTGENIQYF.